The clone carrying this T cell receptor beta chain was found once. As yet, its antigen is unknown. This sample is drawn from a study of OX40 agonist ivuxolimab in advanced cancers. About the research overall: Under the entry rules, prior anti-PD-1, anti-PD-L1 or anti-CTLA-4 therapy was allowed, and roughly 43% had some.

From germline, CDR1 is DFQATT and CDR2 SNEGSKA (reference sequence). The length of the CDR3 is 10 residues. Between the trimmed V and J ends, which lost 6 bases and 7 bases, there was a span of 6 bases. Clones were read by immunoSEQ multiplex PCR, and TCRdb kept only the in-frame ones, dropping some. The data contain about 2,900 clones, around 70% of them singletons. Whole-study findings and limits: Doses of 0.1 to 3.0 mg/kg were accompanied by clonal expansion of CD4+ and CD8+ blood T cells by week 6. In CD8+ T cells, expanded clones were on average more numerous than in CD4+.

This specimen was CD4+ or CD8+ T cells sorted from blood, taken in a trial of the OX40 agonist ivuxolimab. The chain employs TRBV20-1 and TRBJ1-4, with D hard to call. The TCR sequence derives from an adult with an advanced solid tumor such as melanoma, head and neck, liver or kidney cancer. CDR3 sequence reads: CSAGLEKLFF. DNA of the CDR3: TGCAGTGCCGGGCTTGAAAAACTGTTTTTT.